What follows is one T cell receptor beta chain and its context. What it binds is unknown. Authors' methods: ImmunoSEQ yielded junction-only sequences lacking quality scores, so filtering differed. Generated by immunoSEQ multiplex PCR, the TCRdb table keeps only in-frame clones and is missing some. From that table come the V and J calls and clone size; the DNA was used to work out D and trimming. Of a few hundred thousand clones in the sample, less than 98% were seen once. The source of the sample is a study of shared clonotypes between healthy human individuals. General study findings and limits: Estimated clonotype richness was generally higher in naive than memory subsets.

The source is a woman aged 30 to 39 in good health. Sequenced input: naive CD4+ T cells sorted from blood. Subset: CD45RA+ positively selected.

The DNA of the CDR3 is TGTGCCAGTAGTACCCCGGTGATAGCCAATGAGCAGTTCTTC. Residues: CASSTPVIANEQFF. This chain links TRBV19 with TRBJ2-1; D is uncertain. The CDR3 runs to 14 residues. Germline values: CDR1 LNHDA, CDR2 SQIVND (reference sequence). Trimming shortened V by 4 bases and J by 6 bases, and 13 bases separated the two germline ends.